This is a list of T cell receptor beta chains from one sample in a study of blood T cell repertoires in COVID-19. Sequencing used immunoSEQ multiplex PCR; TCRdb keeps in-frame clones, though not all of them. The data show 90,000 to 100,000 clones, 81% seen once. Sample: peripheral blood. These receptors all stem from a man in his sixties with acute or convalescent COVID-19. Both conserved end residues are part of each CDR3.

CDR3aa,v_gene,j_gene,len
CASSSLSGRGYEQYF,TRBV7-2,TRBJ2-7,15
CAWSRLAGNNEQFF,TRBV30,TRBJ2-1,14
CASRSGGANEKLFF,TRBV6-5,TRBJ1-4,14
CASSFTGASFQETQYF,TRBV7-6,TRBJ2-5,16
CASSSAGGQETQYF,TRBV5-1,TRBJ2-5,14
CASSATGGSNQPQHF,TRBV5-1,TRBJ1-5,15
CASSWGVQETQYF,TRBV12-3/TRBV12-4,TRBJ2-5,13
CASRYGQGIYEQYF,TRBV5-1,TRBJ2-7,14
CAWTNDRQKAFF,TRBV30,TRBJ1-1,12
CASSLITGDTEAFF,TRBV18,TRBJ1-1,14